This TCR beta chain was identified in a study of blood T cells in healthy people across ages. Then a second PCR, running about 6 to 12 cycles, was carried out with a sample-barcoded 5' primer and a J-beta primer mix. Each CDR3 protein is one row after TCRdb ran MiXCR on the 5' RACE reads. The table lists 750,000 to 950,000 distinct CDR3 sequences, 25% to 30% of them singletons. The CDR3 runs to 15 residues. Germline CDR1 reads SQVTM; CDR2 reads ANQGSEA. The sample, 9 to 10 milliliters of peripheral blood, was drawn from each donor. These same records also appear under a second study, on T cells of mothers and their children.

The sequence was collected from a boy between 5 and 17 years old in good health. The chain joins TRBV29-1 to TRBJ2-7; possible D gene TRBD2, 5 bases. The J call is doubtful: the DNA matches TRBJ2-1 better. Sequences were obtained from blood. Here the CDR3 reads CSVTPVPDSYNEQFF. CDR3 nucleotide sequence: TGCAGCGTTACCCCAGTACCGGACTCTTACAATGAGCAGTTCTTC.